What follows are 9 T cell receptor beta chains derived from one specimen sequenced in a study of T cell responses to AZD1222 COVID-19 vaccine. Generated by immunoSEQ multiplex PCR, the TCRdb table keeps only in-frame clones and is missing some. The profile covers 210,000 or so clones, with around 94% appearing a single time and approximately 1.7% taken by the ten largest. Sequencing was performed on peripheral blood, taken 28 days after the second dose of the MenACWY control vaccine. The origin of the receptors is an adult who received the MenACWY meningococcal vaccine as a control.

The chain couples TRBV6-2 or TRBV6-3 to TRBJ1-5; D perhaps matches TRBD1 (5 bases). Looked up from germline, CDR1 is MNHEY and CDR2 is SVGEGT. Trimming left V 6 bases short and J 3 bases short, with 21 bases between. This CDR3 is built from 17 residues. Here the CDR3 reads CASSPPGEGANNQPQHF. The CDR3 region has the DNA TGTGCCAGCAGCCCTCCCGGGGAAGGGGCTAACAATCAGCCCCAGCATTTT.

The J gene is TRBJ2-3, the V gene TRBV16, with D unclear. Per germline, CDR1 KGHSY and CDR2 FQNENV. Between the trimmed V and J ends, which lost 4 bases and 2 bases, there was a span of 13 bases. The CDR3 is 15 residues long. The CDR3 spells CASSPNYDPTDTQYF. The DNA of the CDR3 is TGTGCCAGCAGCCCTAATTACGACCCCACAGATACGCAGTATTTT.

The chain links TRBV4-1 to TRBJ2-4, with a weak D call TRBD2 (5 bases). Germline CDR1 and CDR2: MGHRA and YSYEKL. Trimming removed 0 bases from V and 6 bases from J, with 15 bases in between. The CDR3 sequence is 16 residues long. The CDR3 region is CASSQEGTGSVNIQYF. CDR3 DNA: TGCGCCAGCAGCCAAGAGGGCACGGGGAGCGTAAACATTCAGTACTTC.

This clone was picked up a small number of times. This chain links TRBV4-3 with TRBJ1-4, with 8 bases lining up with TRBD1. V lost 1 base to trimming and J lost 3 bases; unmatched junction nucleotides: 7. The CDR3 consists of 17 residues. In germline, CDR1 is LGHNA, CDR2 YSLEER. CDR3 sequence: CASSQGTGRGSNEKLFF. DNA for the CDR3: TGCGCCAGCAGCCAAGGGACAGGGAGAGGGTCTAATGAAAAACTGTTTTTT.

V is TRBV6-5 and J is TRBJ1-2, with D uncertain. The germline V and J ends were trimmed by 6 bases and 0 bases, with 11 bases remaining between them. Germline assignment: CDR1 MNHEY and CDR2 SVGAGI. The CDR3 sequence is 14 residues long. CDR3 sequence reads: CASSQPLANYGYTF. CDR3 DNA: TGTGCCAGCAGCCAACCTTTAGCTAACTATGGCTACACCTTC.

CDR3 coding DNA: TGTGCCTGGAGTGGGTCCGGCTGGACCTACGAGCAGTACTTC. It codes for CAWSGSGWTYEQYF. This rearrangement joins TRBV30 to TRBJ2-7; D gene unclear. From germline, CDR1 is GTSNPN and CDR2 SVGIG (reference sequence). CDR3 size: 14 residues. The ends were cut back, 1 base at V and 2 bases at J, with 12 bases in the middle. Looking up the rest from reference TRBV30 and TRBJ2-7 gives the full variable domain: SQTIHQWPATLVQPVGSPLSLECTVEGTSNPNLYWYRQAAGRGLQLLFYSVGIGQISSEVPQNLSASRPQDRQFILSSKKLLLSDSGFYLCAWSGSGWTYEQYFGPGTRLTVT.

This chain connects TRBV7-9 to TRBJ2-7; D might be TRBD2 (7 bases). Germline V gene sequence: CDR1 SEHNR, CDR2 FQNEAQ (reference sequence). Trimming took off 1 base at V and 4 bases at J, with 14 bases between the two ends. The CDR3 has 15 amino acids. The CDR3 region has the DNA TGTGCCAGCAGCTTAGTCCCGGGGGGCCTATACGAGCAGTACTTC. Protein product: CASSLVPGGLYEQYF. Full variable domain (outside the CDR3, taken from reference TRBV7-9 and TRBJ2-7): DTGVSQNPRHKITKRGQNVTFRCDPISEHNRLYWYRQTLGQGPEFLTYFQNEAQLEKSRLLSDRFSAERPKGSFSTLEIQRTEQGDSAMYLCASSLVPGGLYEQYFGPGTRLTVT.

The V call is TRBV4-1, the J call TRBJ1-5, with D possibly being TRBD1 (6 bases). Trimming removed 1 base from V and 5 bases from J, with 12 bases in between. Germline-derived CDR1 and CDR2 are MGHRA and YSYEKL. The CDR3 contains 15 residues. The CDR3 coding sequence is TGCGCCAGCAGCCAAGGATTCCCAGGGGATCAGCCCCAGCATTTT. As protein: CASSQGFPGDQPQHF.

The chain combines TRBV6-5 with TRBJ1-5; tentatively, D is TRBD1 (5 bases). CDR1 and CDR2 (germline): MNHEY, SVGAGI. With 7 bases removed from V and 1 base from J, the gap between germline ends came to 14 bases. This CDR3 has 15 amino acids. CDR3 in amino acids: CASNARGWSNQPQHF. The CDR3 nucleotides are TGTGCCAGCAATGCACGGGGGTGGAGCAATCAGCCCCAGCATTTT.